This T cell receptor (beta chain) was identified in a study of T cells in Graves' hyperthyroidism and ophthalmopathy. Study-level findings and limits: Within blood appeared most thyroid clonotypes that had expanded above 0.001.

The cohort's ophthalmopathy patients, a group with duration under 3 months, had a Clinical Activity Score of at least 3 and a NOSPECS grade of at least 4. The PBMCs were sourced from fresh peripheral blood (10 ml). The investigators amplified TCR beta CDR3 regions from RNA transcripts. HTBI primers were used for first-round RT-PCR of the TCR CDR3. MiXCR, run by TCRdb on the multiplex PCR reads, gives a single entry per CDR3 protein. The repertoire has hundreds of thousands of distinct CDR3 sequences, 17% of them found once; the top ten carry approximately 16%. This clonotype has at least ten counts. Its target is not known. Germline V gene lookup returns CDR1 SGHVS and CDR2 FQNEAQ. The CDR3 consists of 15 residues. Trimming cost V 1 base and J 5 bases, with 14 bases left between them.

This chain uses TRBV7-8 with TRBJ2-5; perhaps TRBD2 as D (6 bases). The sequence came from a woman between 18 and 29 years old with Graves' ophthalmopathy. The sequenced sample consisted of blood. The chain's CDR3 is CASSLVGGGGETQYF. The CDR3, as DNA: TGTGCCAGCAGCTTAGTTGGGGGAGGTGGGGAGACCCAGTACTTC.